This T cell receptor (beta chain) was captured by sequencing in a study of cytomegalovirus exposure and HLA in healthy donors. Overall study findings and caveats: A cluster of highly shared sequence variants was likely a sequencing artifact. An assumption of roughly uniform sequencing depth across donors underlay the presence/absence analyses.

The PCR had 60 Vbeta and 13 Jbeta primers. TCRdb's copy holds only in-frame clones and misses some; the assay was immunoSEQ multiplex PCR. The table lists tens of thousands of clones. Healthy people donating bone marrow made up the donors. Note on this clone: What it recognizes is unknown.

Trimming at V came to 4 bases and at J to 2 bases, leaving 5 bases not matched to a gene. This CDR3 is 14 amino acids long. CDR1 is SGHRS and CDR2 is YFSETQ in the germline V gene. The rearrangement joins TRBV5-1 to TRBJ2-5; TRBD2 matches 7 bases. The sequence was collected from a woman aged 35 to 49 in good health and CMV-seropositive. Sequencing was done on a sample of PBMCs. In nucleotides, the CDR3 is TGCGCCAGCAGCCAAGCGGGATATCAAGAGACCCAGTACTTC. This sequence encodes CASSQAGYQETQYF.